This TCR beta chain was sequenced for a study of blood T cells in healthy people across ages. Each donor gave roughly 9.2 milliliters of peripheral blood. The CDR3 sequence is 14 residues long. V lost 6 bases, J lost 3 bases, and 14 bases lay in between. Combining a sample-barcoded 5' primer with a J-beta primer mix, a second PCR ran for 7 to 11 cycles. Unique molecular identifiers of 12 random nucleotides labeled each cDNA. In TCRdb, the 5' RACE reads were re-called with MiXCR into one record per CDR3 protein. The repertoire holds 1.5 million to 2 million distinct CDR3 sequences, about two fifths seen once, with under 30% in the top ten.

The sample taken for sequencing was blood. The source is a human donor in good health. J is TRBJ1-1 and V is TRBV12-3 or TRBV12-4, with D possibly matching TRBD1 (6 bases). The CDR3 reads CASRSQQGYTEAFF. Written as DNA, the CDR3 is TGTGCCAGCAGATCACAACAGGGATACACTGAAGCTTTCTTT.